This record looks at one T cell receptor (beta chain) sequence and its context. This record belongs to a study of blood T cell repertoires in COVID-19. Study information: PBMCs, B-cell-depleted T cells, or T cells provided the cDNA or gDNA that made up the material.

Clones were read by immunoSEQ multiplex PCR, and TCRdb kept only the in-frame ones, dropping some. The top ten clones hold more than 4.5% of a sample with some 210,000 clones, around 89% of them seen once. This CDR3 contains 14 residues. Trimming stripped 3 bases from V and 2 bases from J, with 8 bases between. In germline, CDR1 is KGHSH, CDR2 LQKENI. This sequence joins TRBV18 and TRBJ1-5, with D uncertain. The clonotype was recovered from a woman between 35 and 50 years old with acute or convalescent COVID-19. The specimen sequenced was peripheral blood. For the CDR3, the DNA is TGTGCCAGCTCACCCTCTGGAGGCAATCAGCCCCAGCATTTT. This sequence encodes CASSPSGGNQPQHF.